This T cell receptor beta chain was recorded in a study of cytomegalovirus exposure and HLA in healthy donors. Generated by immunoSEQ multiplex PCR, the TCRdb table keeps only in-frame clones and is missing some. The sample lists about 110,000 clones; around 85% were seen once. The receptor was isolated from a woman younger than 30 in good health and CMV-seronegative. The sequenced material came from PBMCs.

CDR3 sequence reads: CASSPQGTDTQYF. The DNA of the CDR3 is TGTGCCAGCAGCCCACAGGGGACAGATACGCAGTATTTT. The chain uses TRBV11-3 and TRBJ2-3, with 7 bases matching TRBD1. The germline CDR1 and CDR2 sequences are SGHNT and YENEEA. V lost 5 bases and J lost 3; bases outside the gene matches: 2. The CDR3 length is 13 residues.